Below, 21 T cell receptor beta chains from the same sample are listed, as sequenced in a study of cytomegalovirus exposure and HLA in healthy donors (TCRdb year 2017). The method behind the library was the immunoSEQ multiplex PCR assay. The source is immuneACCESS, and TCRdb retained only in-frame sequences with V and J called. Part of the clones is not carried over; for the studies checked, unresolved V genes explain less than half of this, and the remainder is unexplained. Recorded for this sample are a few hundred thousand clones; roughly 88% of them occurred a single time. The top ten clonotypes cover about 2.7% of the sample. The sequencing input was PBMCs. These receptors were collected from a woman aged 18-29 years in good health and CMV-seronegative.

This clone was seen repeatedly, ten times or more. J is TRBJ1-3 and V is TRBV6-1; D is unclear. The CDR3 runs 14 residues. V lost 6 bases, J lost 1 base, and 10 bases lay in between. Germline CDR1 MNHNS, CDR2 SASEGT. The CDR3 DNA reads TGTGCCAGCAGCGCGAGCGATTCTGGAAACACCATATATTTT. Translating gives CASSASDSGNTIYF.

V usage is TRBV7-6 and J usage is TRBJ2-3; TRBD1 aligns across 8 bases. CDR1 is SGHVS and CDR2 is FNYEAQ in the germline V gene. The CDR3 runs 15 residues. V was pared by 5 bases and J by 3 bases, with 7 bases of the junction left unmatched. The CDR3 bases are TGTGCCAGCAGCCCAAGACAGGGGCAAACAGATACGCAGTATTTT. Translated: CASSPRQGQTDTQYF.

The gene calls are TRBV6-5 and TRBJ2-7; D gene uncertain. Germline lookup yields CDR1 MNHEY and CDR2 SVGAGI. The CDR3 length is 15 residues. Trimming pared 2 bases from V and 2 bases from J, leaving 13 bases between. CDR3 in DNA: TGTGCCAGCAGTTACGCACGAGGCTCCACCTACGAGCAGTACTTC. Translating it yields CASSYARGSTYEQYF.

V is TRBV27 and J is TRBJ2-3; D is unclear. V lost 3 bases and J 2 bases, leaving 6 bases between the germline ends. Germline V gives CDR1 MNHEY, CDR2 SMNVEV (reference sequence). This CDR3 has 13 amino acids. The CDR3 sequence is CASSLGDTDTQYF. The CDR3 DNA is TGTGCCAGCAGTTTGGGCGACACAGATACGCAGTATTTT.

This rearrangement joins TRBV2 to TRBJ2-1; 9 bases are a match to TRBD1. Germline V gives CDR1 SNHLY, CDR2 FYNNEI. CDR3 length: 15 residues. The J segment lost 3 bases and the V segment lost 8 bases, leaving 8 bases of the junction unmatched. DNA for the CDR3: TGTGCCAGCGAGAGGGGACAGGGTTACTACAATGAGCAGTTCTTC. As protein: CASERGQGYYNEQFF.

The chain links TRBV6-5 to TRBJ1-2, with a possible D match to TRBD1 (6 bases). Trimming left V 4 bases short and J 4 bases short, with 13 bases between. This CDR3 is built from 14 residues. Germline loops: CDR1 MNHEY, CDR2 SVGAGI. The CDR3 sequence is CASSSGTYVYGYTF. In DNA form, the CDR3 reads TGTGCCAGCAGTTCCGGGACATACGTCTATGGCTACACCTTC.

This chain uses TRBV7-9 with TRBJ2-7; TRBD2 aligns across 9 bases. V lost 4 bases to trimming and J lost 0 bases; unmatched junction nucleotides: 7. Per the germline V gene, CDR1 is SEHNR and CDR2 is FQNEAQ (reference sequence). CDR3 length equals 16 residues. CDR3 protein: CASSSSLAGSSYEQYF. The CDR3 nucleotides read TGTGCCAGCAGCTCCTCACTAGCGGGCAGCTCCTACGAGCAGTACTTC.

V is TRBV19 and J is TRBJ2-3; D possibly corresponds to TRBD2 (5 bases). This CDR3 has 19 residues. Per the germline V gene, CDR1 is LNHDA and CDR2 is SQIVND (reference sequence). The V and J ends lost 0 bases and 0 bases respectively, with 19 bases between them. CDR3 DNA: TGTGCCAGTAGTATAGAGGTCCTTGGGAGTATCTCTAGCACAGATACGCAGTATTTT. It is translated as CASSIEVLGSISSTDTQYF.

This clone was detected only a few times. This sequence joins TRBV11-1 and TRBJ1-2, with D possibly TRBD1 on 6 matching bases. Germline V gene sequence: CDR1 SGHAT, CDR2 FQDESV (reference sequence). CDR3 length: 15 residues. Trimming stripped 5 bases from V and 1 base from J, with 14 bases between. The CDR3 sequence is CASSPTGRLNYGYTF. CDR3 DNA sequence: TGTGCCAGCAGCCCGACAGGCCGCCTTAACTATGGCTACACCTTC.

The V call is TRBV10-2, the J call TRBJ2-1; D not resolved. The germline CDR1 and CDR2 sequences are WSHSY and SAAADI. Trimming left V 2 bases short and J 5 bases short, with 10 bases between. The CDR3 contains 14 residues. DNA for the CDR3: TGCGCCAGCAGTGAGACGGTTTTCAACAATGAGCAGTTCTTC. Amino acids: CASSETVFNNEQFF.

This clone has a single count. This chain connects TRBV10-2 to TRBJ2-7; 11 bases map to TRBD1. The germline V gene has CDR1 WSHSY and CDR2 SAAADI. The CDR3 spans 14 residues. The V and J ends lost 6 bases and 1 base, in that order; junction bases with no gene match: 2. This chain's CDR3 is CASSRDRGSYEQYF. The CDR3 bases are TGCGCCAGCAGCCGGGACAGGGGGTCCTACGAGCAGTACTTC.

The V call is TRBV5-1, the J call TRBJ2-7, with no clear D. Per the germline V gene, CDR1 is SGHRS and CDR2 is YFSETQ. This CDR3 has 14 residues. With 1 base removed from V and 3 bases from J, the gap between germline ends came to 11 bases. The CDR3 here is CASSLFSLDYEQYF. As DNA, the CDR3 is TGCGCCAGCAGCTTGTTTAGTCTAGACTACGAGCAGTACTTC.

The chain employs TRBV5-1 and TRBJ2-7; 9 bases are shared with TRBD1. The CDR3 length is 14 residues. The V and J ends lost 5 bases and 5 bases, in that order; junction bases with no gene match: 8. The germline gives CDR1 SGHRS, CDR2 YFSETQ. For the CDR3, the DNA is TGCGCCAGCAGGTCCGGGACAGGGAATAACGAGCAGTACTTC. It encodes CASRSGTGNNEQYF.

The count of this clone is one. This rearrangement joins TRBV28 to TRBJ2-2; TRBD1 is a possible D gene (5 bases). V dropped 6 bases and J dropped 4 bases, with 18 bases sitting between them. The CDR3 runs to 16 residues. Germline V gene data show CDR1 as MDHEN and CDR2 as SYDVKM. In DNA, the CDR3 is TGTGCCAGCAGACAAACAGGTATATCGATCACCGGGGAGCTGTTTTTT. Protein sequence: CASRQTGISITGELFF.

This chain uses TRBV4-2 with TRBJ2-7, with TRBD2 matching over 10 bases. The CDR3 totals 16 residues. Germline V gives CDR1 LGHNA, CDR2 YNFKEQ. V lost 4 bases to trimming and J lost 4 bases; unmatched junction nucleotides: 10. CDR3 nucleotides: TGTGCCAGCAGCCGCGAACGTAGCGGGAGGAATTACGAGCAGTACTTC. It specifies CASSRERSGRNYEQYF.

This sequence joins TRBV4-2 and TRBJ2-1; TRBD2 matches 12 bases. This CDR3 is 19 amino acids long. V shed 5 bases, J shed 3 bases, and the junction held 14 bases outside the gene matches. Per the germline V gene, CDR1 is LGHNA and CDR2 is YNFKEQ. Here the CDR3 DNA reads TGTGCCAGCAGCAATGGACTAGCGGGGAAGAGGAGGGGCTACAATGAGCAGTTCTTC. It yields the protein CASSNGLAGKRRGYNEQFF.

The CDR3 DNA sequence: TGTGCCAGCACTGATAGGACAGAGTATGGCTACACCTTC. It yields the protein CASTDRTEYGYTF. The chain carries TRBV6-5 and TRBJ1-2, with D possibly matching TRBD1 (6 bases). The CDR3 loop spans 13 amino acids. The V end lost 7 bases, the J end lost 5 bases, and 14 bases lay between the germline ends. Germline CDR1 is MNHEY and CDR2 is SVGAGI.

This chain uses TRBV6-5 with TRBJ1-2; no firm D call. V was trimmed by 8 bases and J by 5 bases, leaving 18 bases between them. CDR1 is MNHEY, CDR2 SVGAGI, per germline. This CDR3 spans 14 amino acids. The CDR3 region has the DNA TGTGCCAGCCAGGCCCCCCAGGCACCTTATGGCTACACCTTC. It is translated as CASQAPQAPYGYTF.

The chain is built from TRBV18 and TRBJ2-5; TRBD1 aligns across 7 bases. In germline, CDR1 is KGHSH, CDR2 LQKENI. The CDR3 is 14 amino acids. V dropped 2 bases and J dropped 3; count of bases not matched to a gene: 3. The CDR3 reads CASSPRDSEETQYF. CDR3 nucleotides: TGTGCCAGCTCACCAAGGGACAGTGAAGAGACCCAGTACTTC.

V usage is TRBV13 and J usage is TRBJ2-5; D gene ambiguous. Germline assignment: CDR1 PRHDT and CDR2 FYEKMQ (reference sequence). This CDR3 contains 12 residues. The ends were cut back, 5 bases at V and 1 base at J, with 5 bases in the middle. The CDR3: CASSPVQETQYF. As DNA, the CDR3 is TGTGCCAGCAGCCCTGTCCAAGAGACCCAGTACTTC.

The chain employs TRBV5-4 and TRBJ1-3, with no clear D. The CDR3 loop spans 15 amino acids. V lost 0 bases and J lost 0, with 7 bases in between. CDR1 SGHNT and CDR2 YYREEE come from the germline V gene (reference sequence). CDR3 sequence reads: CASSLDDYSGNTIYF. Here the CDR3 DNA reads TGTGCCAGCAGCTTGGACGACTACTCTGGAAACACCATATATTTT.